This TCR beta chain was captured in a study of shared clonotypes between healthy human individuals. The repertoire was sequenced with immunoSEQ multiplex PCR; TCRdb's copy has only in-frame clones and lacks some. The sample includes about 520,000 clones, about 96% seen only once; the top ten take nearly 0.065%. Germline V lookup: CDR1 SGHTA, CDR2 FQGNSA. The CDR3 consists of 17 residues. Trimming removed 0 bases at V and 3 bases at J, with 18 bases between. V gene TRBV7-2 combines with J gene TRBJ2-7; perhaps TRBD1 as D (7 bases). Sequencing was done on a sample of naive CD4+ T cells sorted from blood. Subset meaning: CD45RA+ positively selected. The receptor comes from a woman younger than 45 in good health. The chain's CDR3 is CASSLAMGGQYYYEQYF. The CDR3 region has the DNA TGTGCCAGCAGCTTAGCAATGGGGGGACAGTATTACTACGAGCAGTACTTC.